This is a list of T cell receptor beta chains from one sample in a study of OX40 agonist ivuxolimab in advanced cancers. Only in-frame clones appear in the TCRdb table, and some are missing; sequencing was by immunoSEQ multiplex PCR. The table shows around 74,000 clones, with roughly 90% occurring only once. The specimen comprised CD4+ or CD8+ T cells sorted from blood, sampled in a trial of the OX40 agonist ivuxolimab. The receptors derive from an adult with an advanced solid tumor such as melanoma, head and neck, liver or kidney cancer. Each CDR3 is given with its conserved first and last residue. Fields, in order: V gene, J gene, CDR3 length, CDR3 protein.

v_call: TRBV5-1
j_call: TRBJ2-5
cdr3_length: 15
cdr3_aa: CASSTQGGSRETQYF

v_call: TRBV7-2
j_call: TRBJ2-1
cdr3_length: 13
cdr3_aa: CASSLGPLDEQFF

v_call: TRBV30
j_call: TRBJ1-3
cdr3_length: 14
cdr3_aa: CAWSVQVSGNTIYF

v_call: TRBV11-2
j_call: TRBJ1-1
cdr3_length: 13
cdr3_aa: CASSRGEVTEAFF

v_call: TRBV14
j_call: TRBJ1-6
cdr3_length: 15
cdr3_aa: CASSQERVGISPLHF

v_call: TRBV7-9
j_call: TRBJ1-2
cdr3_length: 15
cdr3_aa: CASSLEGAGDYGYTF

v_call: TRBV29-1
j_call: TRBJ1-4
cdr3_length: 15
cdr3_aa: CSVERLGQRGEKLFF

v_call: TRBV29-1
j_call: TRBJ2-3
cdr3_length: 13
cdr3_aa: CSVVMGGTDTQYF

v_call: TRBV15
j_call: TRBJ2-7
cdr3_length: 16
cdr3_aa: CATSSRPGQGLDEQYF

v_call: TRBV7-2
j_call: TRBJ1-2
cdr3_length: 15
cdr3_aa: CASSLGGTGGFGYTF